The 8 T cell receptor beta chains given below trace back to one sample, sequenced in a study of blood T cell repertoires in COVID-19. The method was immunoSEQ multiplex PCR; TCRdb's version includes in-frame clones alone and lacks a portion of them. There are 63,000 or so clones in the sample; roughly 90% occur only once, and roughly 1.4% lies in the top ten. The sequenced material came from peripheral blood. The receptors originated from a man in his sixties with acute or convalescent COVID-19.

The rearrangement links TRBV5-5 to TRBJ2-7; D unclear. The CDR3 is 12 amino acids. CDR1 and CDR2 from the germline V gene are SGHKS and YYEKEE (reference sequence). The V gene lost 5 bases and the J gene lost 1 base, with 7 bases spanning the gap. The CDR3: CASRYSSYEQYF. The CDR3 bases are TGTGCCAGCAGATACAGTTCCTACGAGCAGTACTTC.

The chain carries TRBV24-1 and TRBJ2-1, with a possible D match to TRBD1 (5 bases). Trimming took off 3 bases at V and 6 bases at J, with 14 bases between the two ends. Germline loops: CDR1 KGHDR, CDR2 SFDVKD. The CDR3 runs 15 residues. CDR3 sequence reads: CATSDTRRQSNEQFF. CDR3 bases: TGTGCCACCAGTGATACCCGCCGACAGTCCAATGAGCAGTTCTTC.

The chain combines TRBV7-6 with TRBJ1-3; D remains unclear. Germline V lookup: CDR1 SGHVS, CDR2 FNYEAQ. The V and J ends lost 4 bases and 4 bases respectively, with 20 bases between them. This CDR3 spans 17 amino acids. The CDR3 sequence is CASSSRPKSSGGNTIYF. In nucleotides, the CDR3 is TGTGCCAGCAGCTCAAGACCCAAGAGTTCGGGGGGAAACACCATATATTTT.

V usage is TRBV5-6 and J usage is TRBJ1-4; a possible D gene is TRBD1 (5 bases). Germline V gene sequence: CDR1 SGHDT, CDR2 YYEEEE. This CDR3 region has 14 residues. V gave up 4 bases and J gave up 7 bases, with 14 bases separating them. CDR3 in amino acids: CASSPLARGEKLFF. The CDR3 DNA reads TGTGCCAGCAGCCCCTTGGCAAGGGGTGAAAAACTGTTTTTT. Together with reference TRBV5-6 and TRBJ1-4, the CDR3 gives the full variable domain: DAGVTQSPTHLIKTRGQQVTLRCSPKSGHDTVSWYQQALGQGPQFIFQYYEEEERQRGNFPDRFSGHQFPNYSSELNVNALLLGDSALYLCASSPLARGEKLFFGSGTQLSVL.

V usage is TRBV5-6 and J usage is TRBJ1-1; unclear D gene. This CDR3 region has 17 residues. Deletions cut 4 bases from V and 2 bases from J, with 21 bases between. CDR1 and CDR2 (germline): SGHDT, YYEEEE. The CDR3 DNA sequence: TGTGCCAGCAGCCTGCTTCGGGGTCCGAATATCAACACTGAAGCTTTCTTT. Translating it yields CASSLLRGPNINTEAFF. Full variable domain (outside the CDR3, taken from reference TRBV5-6 and TRBJ1-1): DAGVTQSPTHLIKTRGQQVTLRCSPKSGHDTVSWYQQALGQGPQFIFQYYEEEERQRGNFPDRFSGHQFPNYSSELNVNALLLGDSALYLCASSLLRGPNINTEAFFGQGTRLTVV.

This chain uses TRBV27 with TRBJ1-1; TRBD1 matches at 11 bases. With 1 base clipped from V and 5 bases from J, the junction kept 9 bases outside the gene matches. Germline CDR1 is MNHEY and CDR2 is SMNVEV (reference sequence). The CDR3 is 17 residues long. CDR3 sequence: CASSLYPRDRGLTEAFF. The CDR3 nucleotides read TGTGCCAGCAGTTTATACCCCCGGGACAGGGGGTTAACTGAAGCTTTCTTT.

The genes are TRBV2 and TRBJ1-2; unclear D gene. CDR1 and CDR2 from the germline V gene are SNHLY and FYNNEI. The V gene lost 1 base and the J gene lost 7 bases, with 7 bases spanning the gap. The CDR3 covers 12 residues. The CDR3 region has the DNA TGTGCCAGCAGTGAAGGCAGTGGTGGCTACACCTTC. As protein: CASSEGSGGYTF.

The chain uses TRBV3-1 (or the pseudogene TRBV3-2) and TRBJ2-6, with 7 bases identical to TRBD1. Germline V gene sequence: CDR1 LGHDT, CDR2 YNNKEL (reference sequence). The V and J ends lost 4 bases and 2 bases, in that order; junction bases with no gene match: 11. The CDR3 runs to 18 residues. CDR3 region: CASSRPTGLDAGANVLTF. Here the CDR3 DNA reads TGTGCCAGCAGCCGCCCGACAGGGCTTGATGCTGGGGCCAACGTCCTGACTTTC.